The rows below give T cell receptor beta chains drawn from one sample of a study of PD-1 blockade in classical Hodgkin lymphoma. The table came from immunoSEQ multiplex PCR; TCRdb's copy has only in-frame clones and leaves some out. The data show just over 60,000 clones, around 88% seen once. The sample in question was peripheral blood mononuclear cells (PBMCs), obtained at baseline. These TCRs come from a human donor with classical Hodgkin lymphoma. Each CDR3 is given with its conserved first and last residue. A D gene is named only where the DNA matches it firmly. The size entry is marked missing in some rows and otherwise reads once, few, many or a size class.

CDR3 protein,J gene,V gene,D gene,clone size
CASSLTGGADNYGYTF,TRBJ1-2,TRBV7-3,NA,NA
CASSAGLAKNIQYF,TRBJ2-4,TRBV7-9,NA,NA
CASSYNRGDTQYF,TRBJ2-3,TRBV6-5,NA,NA
CASGLVSGSETQYF,TRBJ2-5,TRBV12-5,NA,NA
CASSLLGQGGETQYF,TRBJ2-5,TRBV7-2,TRBD1,once
CASSLALAGSPGDTQYF,TRBJ2-3,TRBV7-6,TRBD2,NA
CASSDPWVAGVSSYEQYF,TRBJ2-7,TRBV6-4,TRBD2,few
CASSLAPSGQDTQYF,TRBJ2-3,TRBV5-6,TRBD2,NA
CASSPLTGMFPQHF,TRBJ1-5,TRBV7-8,TRBD1,NA
CASSLGQGRYEQYF,TRBJ2-7,TRBV4-1,NA,NA
CASRANTEAFF,TRBJ1-1,TRBV2,NA,NA
CASSLEGTYEQYF,TRBJ2-7,TRBV7-9,NA,NA
CASSLGSGGNTIYF,TRBJ1-3,TRBV5-5,NA,NA
CASSLGGSNQPQHF,TRBJ1-5,TRBV28,NA,NA
CASSEQGGYEQYF,NA,TRBV25-1,TRBD2,NA
CASSLGLAPPGELFF,TRBJ2-2,TRBV7-6,TRBD2,NA
CASSRDSSYNEQFF,TRBJ2-1,TRBV2,TRBD1,NA
CASSWGQGMTGYTF,TRBJ1-2,TRBV5-1,TRBD1,NA
CASSPGGWGASTDTQYF,TRBJ2-3,TRBV11-3,NA,once
CASSQKTSGGLLGAKNIQYF,TRBJ2-4,TRBV2,TRBD2,NA
CASSNWDFLRTQYF,TRBJ2-5,TRBV5-6,NA,NA
CASSSYTERNSPLHF,TRBJ1-6,TRBV11-2,NA,few
CASSPSVGGIDTQYF,TRBJ2-3,TRBV7-9,NA,NA
CASSYNRGIRYGYTF,TRBJ1-2,TRBV6-5,TRBD1,few
CAWGQGNQPQHF,TRBJ1-5,TRBV30,NA,NA
CAWVERGVAVVSPLHF,TRBJ1-6,TRBV30,NA,NA
CASRRIAGNIDEQFF,TRBJ2-1,TRBV7-8,TRBD2,NA
CASSQAGSNSPLHF,TRBJ1-6,TRBV7-9,NA,few
CASSPYWGGTGELFF,TRBJ2-2,TRBV6-5,NA,NA
CASSSEAGLAGGNNEQFF,TRBJ2-1,TRBV7-9,TRBD2,NA
CASSLGGFSGNTIYF,TRBJ1-3,TRBV5-6,NA,NA
CSGSPNYGYTF,TRBJ1-2,TRBV20-1,NA,NA
CASTAGTPGGTIYF,TRBJ1-3,TRBV27,NA,NA
CASSWGDSSYEQYF,TRBJ2-7,TRBV5-4,NA,NA
CASRTLNTEAFF,TRBJ1-1,TRBV19,NA,once
CASSLSPGTQETQYF,TRBJ2-5,TRBV6-5,NA,NA